Shown below are 11 T cell receptor beta chains from a single sample sequenced in a study of cytomegalovirus exposure and HLA in healthy donors. Researchers ran the PCR with 60 Vbeta and 13 Jbeta primers. TCRdb's table, derived via immunoSEQ multiplex PCR, lists solely in-frame clones and lacks some. The sample contains around 78,000 clones, 72% of which appear only once. The specimen sequenced was PBMCs. All receptors come from a woman aged 40 to 50 in good health and CMV-seropositive.

This clone has only a few counts. The V gene is TRBV5-6, the J gene TRBJ1-2; D unresolved. This CDR3 has 15 amino acids. The germline CDR1 and CDR2 sequences are SGHDT and YYEEEE. V lost 4 bases and J 4 bases, leaving 17 bases between the germline ends. This CDR3 is CASSPSLGLGYGYTF. The CDR3, as DNA: TGTGCCAGCAGCCCGAGCCTAGGACTGGGCTATGGCTACACCTTC.

The chain combines TRBV28 with TRBJ2-1, with TRBD2 identical over 7 bases. Germline CDR1 reads MDHEN; CDR2 reads SYDVKM. The CDR3 has 18 amino acids. The ends lost 2 bases at V and 7 bases at J; junction bases unmatched: 17. The CDR3 here is CASSLPYGGMRGANEQFF. CDR3 bases: TGTGCCAGCAGTTTACCGTACGGGGGGATGAGGGGTGCGAATGAGCAGTTCTTC.

This sequence joins TRBV18 and TRBJ1-4; the match to TRBD1 covers 8 bases. This CDR3 spans 14 amino acids. The germline CDR1 and CDR2 sequences are KGHSH and LQKENI. Trimming took 6 bases from V and 6 from J; bases not matched to a gene: 6. CDR3 protein: CASSRQGSYEKLFF. For the CDR3, the DNA is TGTGCCAGCTCTCGACAGGGGAGCTATGAAAAACTGTTTTTT.

The chain employs TRBV5-4 and TRBJ2-1; 8 nucleotides align to TRBD1. V was clipped by 1 base and J by 1 base; unmatched bases: 4. Germline V gene lookup returns CDR1 SGHNT and CDR2 YYREEE (reference sequence). The CDR3 runs 16 residues. CDR3 sequence (DNA): TGTGCCAGCAGCTTGCAGGGGGCAAAGTCCTACAATGAGCAGTTCTTC. Translation gives CASSLQGAKSYNEQFF.

The genes are TRBV2 and TRBJ2-1, with 7 bases aligning to TRBD2. Per the germline V gene, CDR1 is SNHLY and CDR2 is FYNNEI. The CDR3 is 11 amino acids. Trimming took 11 bases from V and 4 from J; bases not matched to a gene: 2. The CDR3 here is CAGTTYNEQFF. In DNA, the CDR3 is TGTGCCGGGACTACGTACAATGAGCAGTTCTTC. Full variable domain (missing parts from reference TRBV2 and TRBJ2-1): EPEVTQTPSHQVTQMGQEVILRCVPISNHLYFYWYRQILGQKVEFLVSFYNNEISEKSEIFDDQFSVERPDGSNFTLKIRSTKLEDSAMYFCAGTTYNEQFFGPGTRLTVL.

The CDR3 here is CASSFGHPNYGYTF. The CDR3 nucleotides read TGCGCCAGCAGCTTCGGACATCCTAACTATGGCTACACCTTC. This chain links TRBV5-1 with TRBJ1-2; the D gene is possibly TRBD1 (5 bases). Looked up from germline, CDR1 is SGHRS and CDR2 is YFSETQ. The length of the CDR3 is 14 residues. V gave up 2 bases and J gave up 0 bases, with 8 bases separating them.

V gene TRBV7-8 combines with J gene TRBJ1-1; 9 bases are shared with TRBD1. The length of the CDR3 is 14 residues. Germline V CDR1 and CDR2: SGHVS, FQNEAQ. V was pared by 1 base and J by 4 bases, with 1 base of the junction left unmatched. In DNA, the CDR3 is TGTGCCAGCAGCTTAGTACAGGGGGCCACTGAAGCTTTCTTT. It translates to CASSLVQGATEAFF. Filled out from reference TRBV7-8 and TRBJ1-1, the complete variable domain reads GAGVSQSPRYKVAKRGQDVALRCDPISGHVSLFWYQQALGQGPEFLTYFQNEAQLDKSGLPSDRFFAERPEGSVSTLKIQRTQQEDSAVYLCASSLVQGATEAFFGQGTRLTVV.

The rearrangement links TRBV19 to TRBJ2-1, with 9 bases that match TRBD1. V shed 6 bases and J 6 bases; nucleotides not matched to a gene: 9. CDR3 length: 15 residues. Germline CDR1 LNHDA, CDR2 SQIVND (reference sequence). CDR3 in DNA: TGTGCCAGTAGCGAAACACAGGGGGCTCGCAATGAGCAGTTCTTC. Amino acid sequence: CASSETQGARNEQFF.

This rearrangement joins TRBV6-4 to TRBJ2-7, with TRBD2 matching over 10 bases. This CDR3 has 17 residues. Per germline, CDR1 MRHNA and CDR2 SNTAGT. The V segment lost 0 bases and the J segment 2 bases; nucleotides outside the gene matches: 7. CDR3: CASSDSTLAGATYEQYF. For the CDR3, the DNA is TGTGCCAGCAGTGACTCGACCCTAGCGGGGGCCACCTACGAGCAGTACTTC.

This chain connects TRBV28 to TRBJ1-5; D uncertain. CDR3 length equals 14 residues. Germline V gene lookup returns CDR1 MDHEN and CDR2 SYDVKM. V was pared by 7 bases and J by 8 bases, with 18 bases between. The CDR3 DNA sequence: TGTGCCAGCATAACGCGATGGGAGTCCGAGCCCCAGCATTTT. Residues: CASITRWESEPQHF.

The chain is built from TRBV5-1 and TRBJ1-4, with D possibly being TRBD1 (6 bases). In germline, CDR1 is SGHRS, CDR2 YFSETQ. Trimming took off 4 bases at V and 5 bases at J, with 12 bases between the two ends. The CDR3 is made up of 14 amino acids. The CDR3 bases are TGCGCCAGCAGCCTATTGGACAGAAATGAAAAACTGTTTTTT. Translated: CASSLLDRNEKLFF.